This T cell receptor beta chain was identified during a study of blood T cell repertoires in COVID-19. Study background: Collection of acute and convalescent COVID-19 samples took place in the United States, Italy and Spain. Sample material is recorded as cDNA or gDNA derived from T cells, B-cell-depleted T cells, or PBMCs.

Repertoires were generated with immunoSEQ multiplex PCR, while TCRdb's copy carries only in-frame clones and drops some. Of about 100,000 clones in the sample, approximately 86% were seen once. The table lists this clone with many counts. Germline V CDR1 and CDR2: LGHNA, YNFKEQ. V gave up 0 bases and J gave up 1 base; unmatched junction bases: 3. The CDR3 consists of 16 residues. Participants came from about 23 US areas, aged roughly 18 to 89 years. Cohorts were assigned according to the clinical history that participants reported. The specimen sequenced was PBMCs or T cells enriched from blood (not recorded which). The chain carries TRBV4-2 and TRBJ2-5, with 9 bases that match TRBD2. The sequence derives from a woman aged 45 to 65 who had recovered from COVID-19. The CDR3 DNA reads as TGTGCCAGCAGCCAAGAGTTGCGGGGGGGCCAAGAGACCCAGTACTTC. Translating it yields CASSQELRGGQETQYF.